This T cell receptor beta chain was recorded in a study of OX40 agonist ivuxolimab in advanced cancers. The wider study: The study gave patients intravenous ivuxolimab at 0.01 to 10 mg/kg every 2 weeks.

V gave up 8 bases and J gave up 4 bases; unmatched junction bases: 10. The length of the CDR3 is 16 residues. The V gene's germline CDR1 is MDHEN and CDR2 SYDVKM. To note about this clone: What it recognizes is unknown.

Notes on the study in general: In the expanded peripheral T cells, antigen specificity was never determined. In the 0.1 to 3.0 mg/kg range, CD4+ and CD8+ blood T cells had expanded clonally by week 6.

TCRdb keeps only in-frame clones here, not all; method: immunoSEQ multiplex PCR. The sample has 72,000 or so clones, approximately 89% seen once. The sequence came from an adult with an advanced solid tumor such as melanoma, head and neck, liver or kidney cancer. Sequenced material: CD4+ or CD8+ T cells sorted from blood, taken in a trial of the OX40 agonist ivuxolimab. This chain links TRBV28 with TRBJ2-1; 11 bases fit TRBD2. The CDR3 region has the DNA TGTGCCAGCGAATCAGCCGGGACTAGCGGATACAATGAGCAGTTCTTC. Protein: CASESAGTSGYNEQFF.